A selection of T cell receptor beta chains follows, all from one sample in a study of blood T cell repertoires in COVID-19. TCRdb's copy holds only in-frame clones and misses some; the assay was immunoSEQ multiplex PCR. The sample comprises some 200,000 clones, roughly 80% of which are singletons, and about an eighth rests with the top ten. Sequencing was carried out using PBMCs or T cells enriched from blood (not recorded which). The receptors here all came from a man aged 35 to 55 who had recovered from COVID-19. Each CDR3 is given with its conserved first and last residue. The D gene is left open where the match is weak. Clone size is not always given. Where it is, it says once, few, many or a class for expanded clones.

cdr3_length d_call j_call v_call clone_size cdr3_nt cdr3_aa
15 TRBD1 TRBJ1-5 TRBV6-2/TRBV6-3 . TGTGCCAGCAGCCGTTCCGGGCCCCCCCCCAGGGGGTGGCATTTT CASSRSGPPPRGWHF
15 TRBD1 TRBJ1-6 TRBV10-3 . TGTGCCATCGGGGAGAGGGGGCCCCATAATTCACCCCTCCACTTT CAIGERGPHNSPLHF
13 . TRBJ1-6 TRBV4-2 . TGTGCCAGCAGCCAAGAAATGAGGTCACCCCTCCACTTT CASSQEMRSPLHF
13 . TRBJ1-6 TRBV6-5 once TGTGCCAGCAAAGACAGATTAGGCTCACCCCTCCACTTT CASKDRLGSPLHF
13 TRBD1 TRBJ1-2 TRBV14 . TGTGCCAGCAGTTACAGGGGAGCGGATGGCTACACCTTC CASSYRGADGYTF
14 TRBD1 TRBJ2-7 TRBV14 . TGTGCCAGCAGCCACAGGGGGCGATCCTACGAGCAGTACTTC CASSHRGRSYEQYF
15 TRBD1 TRBJ1-1 TRBV5-8 . TGTGCCAGCAGCCAGGGGGTTGACATGAACACTGAAGCTTTCTTT CASSQGVDMNTEAFF
20 . TRBJ2-6 TRBV5-3 once TGTGCCAGAAGCTTGGCCCCGATATTAACAGGGAATGGCGGGGCCAACGTCCTGACTTTC CARSLAPILTGNGGANVLTF
16 . TRBJ2-7 TRBV5-1 few TGCGCCAGCAGCTCGGGGTTCGGGGTCAGCTCCTACGAGCAGTACTTC CASSSGFGVSSYEQYF
16 . TRBJ1-4 TRBV7-8 once TGTGCCAGCAGCTTAGCGGCAGGGGTTACTAATGAAAAACTGTTTTTT CASSLAAGVTNEKLFF
14 . TRBJ1-6 TRBV2 . TGTGCCAGCAGTCAGGAGGGTCGAAATTCACCCCTCCACTTT CASSQEGRNSPLHF
16 TRBD1 TRBJ1-1 TRBV15 . TGTGCCACCAGCAGCCCGCGACAGGGAAAGGGAACTGAAGCTTTCTTT CATSSPRQGKGTEAFF
16 . TRBJ2-1 TRBV28 . TGTGCCAGCAGCCCTACCGGGACAAAAACCTACAATGAGCAGTTCTTC CASSPTGTKTYNEQFF
15 TRBD1 TRBJ1-1 TRBV4-1 . TGCGCCAGCAGCCACGGGGACAGGGATGAGGGTGAAGCTTTCTTT CASSHGDRDEGEAFF
15 . TRBJ1-1 TRBV18 . TGTGCCAGCTCACAGACCACCCCGAGGCGCACTGAAGCTTTCTTT CASSQTTPRRTEAFF
19 TRBD2 TRBJ2-1 TRBV11-2 . TGTGCCAGCAGCTCGGGACTAGCGGGAGCCCTATACTCCTACAATGAGCAGTTCTTC CASSSGLAGALYSYNEQFF
18 TRBD1 TRBJ1-2 TRBV2 many TGTGCCAGCAGTGAGGGGCTGGACAGGGAGGTCGGGATCTATGGCTACACCTTC CASSEGLDREVGIYGYTF
15 TRBD1 TRBJ1-2 TRBV23-1 . TGCGCCAGCCGCCCGGGACAGAGAATTAACTATGGCTACACCTTC CASRPGQRINYGYTF
14 TRBD1 TRBJ1-4 TRBV5-1 . TGCGCCAGCAGCTCGGACAGGGGGGACGAAAAACTGTTTTTT CASSSDRGDEKLFF
14 . TRBJ1-1 TRBV7-9 . TGTGCCAGCAGCTTGGGGGCTGGCCCCGGTAGAGCTTTCTTT CASSLGAGPGRAFF
13 . TRBJ2-7 TRBV19 . TGTGCCAGTAGGAGAGGATCTACCTACGAGCAGTACTTC CASRRGSTYEQYF
14 TRBD1 TRBJ1-1 TRBV9 . TGTGCCAGCAGCGTAGCCCCGGACAGGGACGGAGCTTTCTTT CASSVAPDRDGAFF
16 . TRBJ1-3 TRBV3-1/TRBV3-2 once TGTGCCAGCAGCCCCGATCACAGGGTACCCGGAAACACCATATATTTT CASSPDHRVPGNTIYF
14 . TRBJ2-7 TRBV4-3 once TGCGCCAGCAGCCAAGTAACTCAGGGCTACGAGCAGTACTTC CASSQVTQGYEQYF
12 . TRBJ1-2 TRBV18 . TGTGCCAGCTCACCTTGGTCGGGGGGCTACACCTTC CASSPWSGGYTF
18 TRBD2 TRBJ2-3 TRBV9 . TGTGCCAGCAGCGTAGATCCCTTTAGCGGGACTAAAACAGATACGCAGTATTTT CASSVDPFSGTKTDTQYF
16 . TRBJ2-1 TRBV5-4 once TGTGCCAGCAGCTTAAACCGAGACTATGCTTTGGGTGAGCAGTTCTTC CASSLNRDYALGEQFF
16 . TRBJ1-6 TRBV4-2 . TGTGCCAGCAGCCAGGTGGCCAGCTCCTATAATTCACCCCTCCACTTT CASSQVASSYNSPLHF
13 . TRBJ1-2 TRBV7-2 . TGTGCCAGCAGCTTCGGGTCCTCCTATGGCTACACCTTC CASSFGSSYGYTF
15 . TRBJ2-7 TRBV7-8 . TGTGCCAGCAGCTCCCATTACAGTGCCTCCTACGAGCAGTACTTC CASSSHYSASYEQYF
12 . TRBJ1-2 TRBV12-3/TRBV12-4 . TGTGCCAGCAGCCTCGGAGGGCATGACTACACCTTC CASSLGGHDYTF
14 . TRBJ1-2 TRBV5-5 few TGTGCCAGCAGCCCCATTACAGGGTTTGGAGGCTACACCTTC CASSPITGFGGYTF
14 . TRBJ1-6 TRBV18 . TGTGCCAGCTCACCAGCCCGGGAAGGGTCACCCCTCCACTTT CASSPAREGSPLHF
17 . TRBJ2-3 TRBV4-2 . TGTGCCAGCAGCCAAGATCTTCTAGAGGTTGGGACAGATACGCAGTATTTT CASSQDLLEVGTDTQYF
14 TRBD1 TRBJ1-5 TRBV28 few TGTGCCAGCAGTTCAGGGGGAAGCAATCAGCCCCAGCATTTT CASSSGGSNQPQHF
13 . TRBJ2-7 TRBV28 . TGTGCCAGCAACCCTGGACAGTCCTACGAGCAGTACTTC CASNPGQSYEQYF
15 . TRBJ1-4 TRBV6-2/TRBV6-3 . TGTGCCAGCAGTCGACTGGCCCCTGGGGAGGAAAAACTGTTTTTT CASSRLAPGEEKLFF
17 TRBD1 TRBJ1-6 TRBV7-2 few TGTGCCAGCAGCCCTTTGCAGGGGGGTTTAAGAAATTCACCCCTCCACTTT CASSPLQGGLRNSPLHF
16 TRBD2 TRBJ2-3 TRBV28 once TGTGCCAGCACCCCCTACCGGGCTAGCGGGAGTCATACGCAGTATTTT CASTPYRASGSHTQYF
13 . TRBJ1-5 TRBV12-3/TRBV12-4 few TGTGCCAGCAGTTGGACACCCACTCGGCCCCAGCATTTT CASSWTPTRPQHF
15 TRBD2 TRBJ2-1 TRBV3-1/TRBV3-2 . TGTGCCAGCAGCCCAACTAGCGGGTTCTACAATGAGCAGTTCTTC CASSPTSGFYNEQFF
15 TRBD1 TRBJ2-7 TRBV27 . TGTGCCAGCAGAAGACAGGGGTTCCAGACCTACGAGCAGTACTTC CASRRQGFQTYEQYF
14 TRBD1 TRBJ2-7 TRBV5-1 . TGCGCCAGCAGCTTGCAGGACAGGGAGAACGAGCAGTACTTC CASSLQDRENEQYF
14 . TRBJ2-5 TRBV6-2/TRBV6-3 . TGTGCCAGCAGTTATGTCAGGGGATTAGAGACCCAGTACTTC CASSYVRGLETQYF
14 TRBD1 TRBJ2-3 TRBV10-3 few TGTGCCATCAGTGGGACAGGGACCACAGATACGCAGTATTTT CAISGTGTTDTQYF
16 TRBD2 TRBJ2-4 TRBV18 . TGTGCCAGCTCACATGGACTAGCGGGGGCAGAGTACATTCAGTACTTC CASSHGLAGAEYIQYF
14 . TRBJ1-2 TRBV11-2 . TGTGCCAGCAGCTTAGACCACACTAACTATGGCTACACCTTC CASSLDHTNYGYTF
13 . TRBJ1-1 TRBV5-1 . TGCGCCAGCAGTGAAACAGCTAACACTGAAGCTTTCTTT CASSETANTEAFF
16 . TRBJ1-1 TRBV5-5 . TGTGCCAGCAGTTCGAAGGCCGGGGAAGGGAACACTGAAGCTTTCTTT CASSSKAGEGNTEAFF
16 TRBD2 TRBJ2-3 TRBV7-2 . TGTGCCAGCAGCCCCAGTGGTAGCGGGAGCACAGATACGCAGTATTTT CASSPSGSGSTDTQYF
14 TRBD1 TRBJ1-2 TRBV19 . TGTGCCAGTAGCCAGGACAGGCCTCCTTATGGCTACACCTTC CASSQDRPPYGYTF
15 TRBD1 TRBJ2-7 TRBV6-1 . TGTGCCAGCAGTGAAGGGGGGACAGCCACCTACGAGCAGTACTTC CASSEGGTATYEQYF
13 . TRBJ2-1 TRBV5-6 . TGTGCCAGCAGCGCCTCCCTATACAATGAGCAGTTCTTC CASSASLYNEQFF
15 TRBD1 TRBJ2-2 TRBV7-9 once TGTGCCAGCAGCTCAACGACAGGGTACGGCGGGGAGCTGTTTTTT CASSSTTGYGGELFF
15 TRBD1 TRBJ2-1 TRBV19 . TGTGCCAGTACCGCCGGGACAGGGACCTACAATGAGCAGTTCTTC CASTAGTGTYNEQFF
20 TRBD1 TRBJ2-6 TRBV19 . TGTGCCAGTAGTACGACTGGACAGGGCAGGATAACAGCTGGGGCCAACGTCCTGACTTTC CASSTTGQGRITAGANVLTF
16 . TRBJ2-3 TRBV7-2 . TGTGCCAGCAGCTCCCAGACTGGGCGGGTAACAGATACGCAGTATTTT CASSSQTGRVTDTQYF
19 TRBD2 TRBJ2-3 TRBV7-3 . TGTGCCAGCAGCTTAAGGGGACTAGCGGGAGGGCTGGTCACAGATACGCAGTATTTT CASSLRGLAGGLVTDTQYF
14 . TRBJ2-5 TRBV5-1 . TGCGCCAGCAGCCTGGGACTGACAGGGGAGACCCAGTACTTC CASSLGLTGETQYF
15 . TRBJ1-3 TRBV5-1 . TGCGCCAGCAGCCGAAGTGACAGCTCTGGAAACACCATATATTTT CASSRSDSSGNTIYF